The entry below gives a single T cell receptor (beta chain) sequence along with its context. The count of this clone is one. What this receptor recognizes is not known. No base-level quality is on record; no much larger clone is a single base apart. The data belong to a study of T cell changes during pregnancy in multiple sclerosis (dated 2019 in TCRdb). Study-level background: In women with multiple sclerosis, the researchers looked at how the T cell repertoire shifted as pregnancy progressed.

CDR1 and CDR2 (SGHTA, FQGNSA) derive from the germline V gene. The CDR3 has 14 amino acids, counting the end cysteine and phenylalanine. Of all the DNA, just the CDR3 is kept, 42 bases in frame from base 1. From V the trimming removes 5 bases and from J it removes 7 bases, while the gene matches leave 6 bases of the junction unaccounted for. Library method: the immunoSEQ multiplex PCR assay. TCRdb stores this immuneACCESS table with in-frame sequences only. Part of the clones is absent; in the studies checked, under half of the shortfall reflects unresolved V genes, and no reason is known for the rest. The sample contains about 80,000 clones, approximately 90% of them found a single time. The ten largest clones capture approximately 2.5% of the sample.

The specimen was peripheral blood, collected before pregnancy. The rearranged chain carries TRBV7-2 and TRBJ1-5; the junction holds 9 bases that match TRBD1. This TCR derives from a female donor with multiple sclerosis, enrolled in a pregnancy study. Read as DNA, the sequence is TGTGCCAGCAGCCGGACAGGGGAAGCCCAGCCCCAGCATTTT. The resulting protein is CASSRTGEAQPQHF. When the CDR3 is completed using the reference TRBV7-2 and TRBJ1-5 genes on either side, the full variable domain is GAGVSQSPSNKVTEKGKDVELRCDPISGHTALYWYRQSLGQGLEFLIYFQGNSAPDKSGLPSDRFSAERTGGSVSTLTIQRTQQEDSAVYLCASSRTGEAQPQHFGDGTRLSIL.